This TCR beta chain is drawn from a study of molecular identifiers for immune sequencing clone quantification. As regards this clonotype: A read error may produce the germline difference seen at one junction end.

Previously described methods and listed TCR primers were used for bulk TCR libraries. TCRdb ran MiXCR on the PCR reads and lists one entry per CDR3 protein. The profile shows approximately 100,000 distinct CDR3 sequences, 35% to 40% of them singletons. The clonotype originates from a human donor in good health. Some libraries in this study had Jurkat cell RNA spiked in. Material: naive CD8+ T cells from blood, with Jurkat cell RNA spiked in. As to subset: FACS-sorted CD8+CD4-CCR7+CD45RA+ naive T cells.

The CDR3 bases are TGTGCCAGCAGCGTAGAAGGCAGCCAAGAGTCCCAGTACTTC. Translating gives CASSVEGSQESQYF. The chain has TRBV9 and TRBJ2-5; no definite D call. The CDR3 loop spans 14 amino acids. Germline-derived CDR1 and CDR2 are SGDLS and YYNGEE.